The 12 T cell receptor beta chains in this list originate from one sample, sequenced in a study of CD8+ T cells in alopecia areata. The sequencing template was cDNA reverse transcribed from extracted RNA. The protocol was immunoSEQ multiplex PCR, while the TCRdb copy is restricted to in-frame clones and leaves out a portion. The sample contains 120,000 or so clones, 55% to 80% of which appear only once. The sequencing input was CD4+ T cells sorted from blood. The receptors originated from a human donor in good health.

The CDR3 DNA is TGTGCCACCAGCAGAGCCGGGACTTACCAAGAGACCCAGTACTTC. Amino acid sequence: CATSRAGTYQETQYF. This chain links TRBV15 with TRBJ2-5; D is possibly TRBD2 (6 bases). The germline V and J ends were trimmed by 1 base and 0 bases, with 9 bases remaining between them. Germline CDR1 is LNHNV and CDR2 is YYDKDF (reference sequence). The CDR3 has 15 residues.

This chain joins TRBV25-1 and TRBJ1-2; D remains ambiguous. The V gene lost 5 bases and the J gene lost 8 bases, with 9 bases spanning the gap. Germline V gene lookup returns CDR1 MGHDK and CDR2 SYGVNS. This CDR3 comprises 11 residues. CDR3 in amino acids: CASSRGYGYTF. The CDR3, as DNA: TGTGCCAGCAGTAGAGGGTACGGCTACACCTTC.

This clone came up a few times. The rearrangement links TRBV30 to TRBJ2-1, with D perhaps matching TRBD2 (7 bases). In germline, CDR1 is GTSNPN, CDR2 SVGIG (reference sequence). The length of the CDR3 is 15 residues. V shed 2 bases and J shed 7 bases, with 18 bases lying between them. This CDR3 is CAWSPRGGGRNEQFF. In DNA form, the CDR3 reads TGTGCCTGGAGTCCGCGGGGAGGGGGTAGAAATGAGCAGTTCTTC.

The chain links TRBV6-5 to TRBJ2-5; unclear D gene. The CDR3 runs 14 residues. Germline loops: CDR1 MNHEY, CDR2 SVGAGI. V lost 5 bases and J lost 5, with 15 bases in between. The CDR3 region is CASSTPGSRETQYF. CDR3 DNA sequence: TGTGCCAGCAGTACCCCCGGGTCCCGGGAGACCCAGTACTTC.

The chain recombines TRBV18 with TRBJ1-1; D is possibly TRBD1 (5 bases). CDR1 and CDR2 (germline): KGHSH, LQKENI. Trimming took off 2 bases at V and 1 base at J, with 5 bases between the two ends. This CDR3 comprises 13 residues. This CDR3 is CASSPGGNTEAFF. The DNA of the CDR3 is TGTGCCAGCTCACCAGGGGGGAACACTGAAGCTTTCTTT.

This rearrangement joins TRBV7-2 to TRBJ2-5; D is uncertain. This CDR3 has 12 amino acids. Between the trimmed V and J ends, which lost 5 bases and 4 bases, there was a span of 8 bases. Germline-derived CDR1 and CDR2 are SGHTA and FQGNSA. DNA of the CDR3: TGTGCCAGCAGCCCATCCGGAGAGACCCAGTACTTC. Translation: CASSPSGETQYF.

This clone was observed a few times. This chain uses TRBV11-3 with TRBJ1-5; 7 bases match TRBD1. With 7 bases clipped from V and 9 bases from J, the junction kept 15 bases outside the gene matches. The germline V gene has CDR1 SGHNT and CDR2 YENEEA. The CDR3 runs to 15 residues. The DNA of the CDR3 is TGTGCCAGCACCAGACAGGGATCGGGGTTATGGCCCCAGCATTTT. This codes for CASTRQGSGLWPQHF.

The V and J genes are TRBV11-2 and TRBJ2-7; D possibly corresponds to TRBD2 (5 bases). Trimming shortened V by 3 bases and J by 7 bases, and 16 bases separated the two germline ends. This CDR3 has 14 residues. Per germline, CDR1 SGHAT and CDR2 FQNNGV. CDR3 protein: CASSFNGITGEQYF. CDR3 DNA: TGTGCCAGCAGCTTTAACGGGATTACGGGAGAGCAGTACTTC.

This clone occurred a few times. The CDR3 here is CASSQDRARRLWTEAFF. CDR3 sequence (DNA): TGCGCCAGCAGCCAAGATCGGGCACGAAGGCTGTGGACTGAAGCTTTCTTT. The chain is built from TRBV4-1 and TRBJ1-1, with D unresolved. Trimming took 0 bases from V and 5 from J, leaving 19 bases between them. CDR3 length: 17 amino acids. Germline assignment: CDR1 MGHRA and CDR2 YSYEKL.

DNA of the CDR3: TGCGCCAGCAGCCAAGATTCAGGGACTCAGAAAAACATTCAGTACTTC. This codes for CASSQDSGTQKNIQYF. The chain joins TRBV4-1 to TRBJ2-4, with D possibly matching TRBD2 (6 bases). CDR3 size: 16 residues. Germline assignment: CDR1 MGHRA and CDR2 YSYEKL. V dropped 0 bases and J dropped 4 bases, with 13 bases sitting between them.

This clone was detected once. CDR3 nucleotide sequence: TGTGCCAGCAGTCGCCCAGGGTTGTACGAGCAGTACTTC. As protein: CASSRPGLYEQYF. The chain joins TRBV25-1 to TRBJ2-7, with D possibly matching TRBD1 (5 bases). V was clipped by 5 bases and J by 4 bases, with 12 bases between them. The CDR3 runs to 13 residues. CDR1 is MGHDK, CDR2 SYGVNS, per germline.

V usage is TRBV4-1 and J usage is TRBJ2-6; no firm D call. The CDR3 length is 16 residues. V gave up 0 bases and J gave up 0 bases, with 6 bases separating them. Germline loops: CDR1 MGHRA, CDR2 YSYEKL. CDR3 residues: CASSQDGFSGANVLTF. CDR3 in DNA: TGCGCCAGCAGCCAAGATGGGTTCTCTGGGGCCAACGTCCTGACTTTC.